These 18 T cell receptor beta chains were all obtained from the same sample, sequenced in a study of identical twins. In TCRdb, the 5' RACE reads were re-called with MiXCR into one record per CDR3 protein. The table records roughly 260,000 distinct CDR3 sequences, approximately 7.3% of them present only once. These data were likewise used in another study, on yellow fever vaccine responses in identical twins.

Specimen: CD8+ T cells sorted from blood. These receptors were obtained from a woman between 18 and 29 years old in good health.

This clonotype showed up many times. The V and J genes are TRBV20-1 and TRBJ2-1; possible D gene TRBD2, 6 bases. The CDR3 is 13 residues long. Trimming left V 5 bases short and J 8 bases short, with 16 bases between. In germline, CDR1 is DFQATT, CDR2 SNEGSKA (reference sequence). In nucleotides, the CDR3 is TGCAGTGCTCGGGATTTCGGGAGCGATGAGCAGTTCTTC. Translated: CSARDFGSDEQFF.

Worth noting for this clonotype: A read error may produce the germline difference seen at one junction end. As DNA, the CDR3 is TGCAGTGCTAGAGACTTGGTTATGAACGCCGGGGAGCTGTTTTTT. The encoded protein is CSARDLVMNAGELFF. V usage is TRBV20-1 and J usage is TRBJ2-2; D unresolved. Germline loops: CDR1 DFQATT, CDR2 SNEGSKA (reference sequence). This CDR3 comprises 15 residues.

This clonotype has more than one count but fewer than ten. The rearrangement uses TRBV20-1 and TRBJ2-1; perhaps TRBD2 as D (6 bases). The CDR3 has 14 amino acids. Germline-derived CDR1 and CDR2 are DFQATT and SNEGSKA (reference sequence). Trimming pared 3 bases from V and 3 bases from J, leaving 12 bases between. Here the CDR3 DNA reads TGCAGTGCTAGGTGGTCCGGGAGCTACAATGAGCAGTTCTTC. Encoded protein: CSARWSGSYNEQFF.

This clonotype was observed a few times. The chain joins TRBV12-5 to TRBJ2-2; 10 nucleotides line up with TRBD1. Losses at the gene ends were 3 bases for V and 6 bases for J; bases not matched to a gene: 4. In germline, CDR1 is LGHNT, CDR2 FRNRAP. The CDR3 totals 15 residues. CDR3 in amino acids: CASGFGTGVSGELFF. The CDR3 coding sequence is TGTGCTAGTGGTTTTGGGACAGGGGTTTCCGGGGAGCTGTTTTTT.

This clonotype was seen ten or more times. The chain couples TRBV6-4 to TRBJ2-3; D unresolved. The CDR3 spans 15 residues. Germline V gene lookup returns CDR1 MRHNA and CDR2 SNTAGT. V lost 2 bases, J lost 2 bases, and 11 bases lay in between. The CDR3 reads CASSDEARATDTQYF. The CDR3 DNA reads TGTGCCAGCAGTGACGAGGCAAGGGCCACAGATACGCAGTATTTT.

This clonotype has only a few counts. The chain is built from TRBV10-2 and TRBJ1-5; no definite D call. V was cut by 6 bases and J by 0 bases, with 9 bases left in between. The CDR3 sequence is 14 residues long. Looked up from germline, CDR1 is WSHSY and CDR2 is SAAADI. The CDR3 sequence is CASRDGYSNQPQHF. The CDR3, as DNA: TGCGCCAGCAGGGACGGCTATAGCAATCAGCCCCAGCATTTT.

This chain connects TRBV5-1 to TRBJ2-3; 8 positions agree with TRBD1. The CDR3 extends over 14 amino acids. Germline values: CDR1 SGHRS, CDR2 YFSETQ. The ends lost 0 bases at V and 6 bases at J; junction bases unmatched: 3. CDR3 amino acids: CASSLGQGADTQYF. The CDR3 DNA is TGCGCCAGCAGCTTGGGCCAGGGGGCGGATACGCAGTATTTT.

This clonotype was counted between two and nine times. The V and J genes are TRBV12-3 or TRBV12-4 and TRBJ2-7, with 7 bases fitting TRBD1. Germline trimming cut 5 bases from V and 3 bases from J; bases unmatched to any gene: 7. The CDR3 covers 14 residues. The CDR3 loop reads CASSRSGQNYEQYF. In DNA, the CDR3 is TGTGCCAGCAGTCGATCGGGACAGAACTACGAGCAGTACTTC.

A remark on this clonotype: The junction and the germline gene differ at one end; a read error may be behind it. The chain uses TRBV6-5 and TRBJ1-1; TRBD1 might be the D (5 bases). Germline V gene lookup returns CDR1 MNHEY and CDR2 SVGAGI. The CDR3 extends over 14 amino acids. CDR3 in amino acids: CASSYQGSNTEAFF. The CDR3 DNA sequence: TGCGCCAGCAGTTACCAGGGCTCGAACACTGAAGCTTTCTTT.

In this sample, this clonotype turned up many times. The genes are TRBV13 and TRBJ1-1; D uncertain. The CDR3 consists of 15 residues. The V gene lost 3 bases and the J gene lost 1 base, with 12 bases spanning the gap. Germline CDR1 is PRHDT and CDR2 is FYEKMQ (reference sequence). The CDR3 bases are TGTGCCAGCAGCTTTGAGTGGAACCCGAACACTGAAGCTTTCTTT. This encodes CASSFEWNPNTEAFF.

In this sample, this clonotype turned up many times. The chain has TRBV4-2 and TRBJ1-1, with D unresolved. V was cut by 0 bases and J by 0 bases, with 11 bases left in between. The V gene's germline CDR1 is LGHNA and CDR2 YNFKEQ. The CDR3 has 16 amino acids. In nucleotides, the CDR3 is TGTGCCAGCAGCCAAGAATCTCGGGCAGTGAACACTGAAGCTTTCTTT. Its protein product is CASSQESRAVNTEAFF.

This clonotype was found many times. V and J are TRBV4-1 and TRBJ1-1; tentatively, D is TRBD1 (6 bases). CDR3 length: 15 amino acids. Germline loops: CDR1 MGHRA, CDR2 YSYEKL. With 2 bases removed from V and 4 bases from J, the gap between germline ends came to 14 bases. The CDR3 DNA reads as TGCGCCAGCAGCCAACCACAGGGTCAGGGCACTGAAGCTTTCTTT. This translates into CASSQPQGQGTEAFF.

This clonotype was seen many times. The CDR3 loop is CASSPANEKLFF. The CDR3 DNA reads as TGTGCCAGCAGCCCCGCTAATGAAAAACTGTTTTTT. V usage is TRBV7-9 and J usage is TRBJ1-4; D not resolved. Germline V lookup: CDR1 SEHNR, CDR2 FQNEAQ (reference sequence). The germline V and J ends were trimmed by 5 bases and 3 bases, with 4 bases remaining between them. The CDR3 length is 12 residues.

This clonotype appeared many times. This chain links TRBV24-1 with TRBJ2-2; tentatively, D is TRBD2 (6 bases). V was cut by 3 bases and J by 7 bases, with 14 bases left in between. This CDR3 has 15 residues. Germline values: CDR1 KGHDR, CDR2 SFDVKD. The CDR3: CATSDLARTDGELFF. The CDR3 DNA is TGTGCCACCAGTGATCTAGCGCGAACGGACGGGGAGCTGTTTTTT.

This clonotype was picked up many times. The DNA of the CDR3 is TGTGCCATCAGTGAAGCTAGCGGGGGCTCCTACGAGCAGTACTTC. This sequence encodes CAISEASGGSYEQYF. The chain uses TRBV10-3 and TRBJ2-7; 10 bases align to TRBD2. After removal of 3 bases from V and 0 bases from J, the junction contained 2 bases not matched to a gene. Looked up from germline, CDR1 is ENHRY and CDR2 is SYGVKD. The CDR3 contains 15 residues.

This clonotype was seen more than once but under ten times. The V gene is TRBV2, the J gene TRBJ2-3; no firm D call. V gave up 8 bases and J gave up 5 bases, with 5 bases separating them. Germline V gene lookup returns CDR1 SNHLY and CDR2 FYNNEI. The CDR3 covers 10 residues. The CDR3 sequence: CASPGDTQYF. The DNA of the CDR3 is TGTGCCAGCCCGGGAGATACGCAGTATTTT.

The V call is TRBV27, the J call TRBJ2-2; 8 bases fit TRBD2. The germline gives CDR1 MNHEY, CDR2 SMNVEV (reference sequence). Trimming cost V 5 bases and J 2 bases; bases outside gene matches: 10. The CDR3 has 17 amino acids. CDR3 amino acids: CASSPSSTSGNTGELFF. The CDR3 region has the DNA TGTGCCAGCAGTCCCTCCTCTACTAGCGGCAACACCGGGGAGCTGTTTTTT.

At least ten counts were recorded for this clonotype. The chain employs TRBV7-9 and TRBJ2-3, with 10 positions matching TRBD2. Germline values: CDR1 SEHNR, CDR2 FQNEAQ (reference sequence). The CDR3 sequence is 15 residues long. Trimming at V came to 5 bases and at J to 4 bases, leaving 6 bases not matched to a gene. CDR3 nucleotides: TGTGCCAGCAGCCTAAGGACTAGCGGCTCAGATACGCAGTATTTT. Translated, it gives CASSLRTSGSDTQYF. The full variable domain, in which reference TRBV7-9 and TRBJ2-3 provide the parts outside the CDR3, is DTGVSQNPRHKITKRGQNVTFRCDPISEHNRLYWYRQTLGQGPEFLTYFQNEAQLEKSRLLSDRFSAERPKGSFSTLEIQRTEQGDSAMYLCASSLRTSGSDTQYFGPGTRLTVL.